These 32 T cell receptor beta chains were all obtained from the same sample, sequenced in a study of cytomegalovirus exposure and HLA in healthy donors. Primers for the PCR totalled 60 Vbeta and 13 Jbeta. Repertoires were generated with immunoSEQ multiplex PCR, while TCRdb's copy carries only in-frame clones and drops some. The table shows some 120,000 clones, with under 20% occurring only once. The material sequenced was PBMCs. The source of these receptors is a female donor in good health and CMV-seropositive.

V and J are TRBV27 and TRBJ2-7; D possibly corresponds to TRBD2 (5 bases). The CDR3 has 13 amino acids. The V gene lost 3 bases and the J gene lost 6 bases, with 12 bases spanning the gap. CDR1 MNHEY and CDR2 SMNVEV come from the germline V gene (reference sequence). The CDR3 DNA reads as TGTGCCAGCAGTTTCCCGGGGTTGGGCGAGCAGTACTTC. It yields the protein CASSFPGLGEQYF.

The genes are TRBV10-3 and TRBJ2-1; D may be TRBD2 (6 bases). CDR1 and CDR2 (germline): ENHRY, SYGVKD. CDR3 size: 15 residues. The ends were cut back, 10 bases at V and 5 bases at J, with 21 bases in the middle. DNA of the CDR3: TGTGCCACCTGGGTCGGGGGTCTGGGCAACAATGAGCAGTTCTTC. It yields the protein CATWVGGLGNNEQFF.

This clone appeared a few times. The chain combines TRBV6-5 with TRBJ1-2; no reliable D call. From germline, CDR1 is MNHEY and CDR2 SVGAGI. This CDR3 contains 13 residues. The V gene lost 0 bases and the J gene lost 8 bases, with 10 bases spanning the gap. The CDR3 region is CASSYSRNGGYTF. The CDR3 nucleotides read TGTGCCAGCAGTTACTCGCGCAACGGGGGCTACACCTTC.

V usage is TRBV9 and J usage is TRBJ2-1; TRBD1 is a possible D gene (6 bases). Per the germline V gene, CDR1 is SGDLS and CDR2 is YYNGEE. Between the trimmed V and J ends, which lost 4 bases and 7 bases, there was a span of 18 bases. CDR3 length: 15 amino acids. CDR3 in DNA: TGTGCCAGCAGCCCGTACCTTACAGGGCTGAATGAGCAGTTCTTC. Encoded protein: CASSPYLTGLNEQFF. The full variable domain, rest sourced from reference TRBV9 and TRBJ2-1, is DSGVTQTPKHLITATGQRVTLRCSPRSGDLSVYWYQQSLDQGLQFLIQYYNGEERAKGNILERFSAQQFPDLHSELNLSSLELGDSALYFCASSPYLTGLNEQFFGPGTRLTVL.

The chain combines TRBV5-6 with TRBJ1-3; D is undetermined. The germline V and J ends were trimmed by 0 bases and 1 base, with 8 bases remaining between them. The CDR3 is 15 amino acids. Looked up from germline, CDR1 is SGHDT and CDR2 is YYEEEE. The CDR3 reads CASSLEPGSGNTIYF. Written as DNA, the CDR3 is TGTGCCAGCAGCTTGGAACCGGGTTCTGGAAACACCATATATTTT.

The J gene is TRBJ2-2, the V gene TRBV5-8; D might be TRBD1 (6 bases). The germline CDR1 and CDR2 sequences are SGHTS and YDEGEE. Trimming took off 6 bases at V and 6 bases at J, with 15 bases between the two ends. The CDR3 sequence is 14 residues long. DNA of the CDR3: TGTGCCAGCACCCTGGACAGTTGGGCCGGGGAGCTGTTTTTT. This translates into CASTLDSWAGELFF. The variable domain in full, completed from reference TRBV5-8 and TRBJ2-2, reads EAGVTQSPTHLIKTRGQQATLRCSPISGHTSVYWYQQALGLGLQFLLWYDEGEERNRGNFPPRFSGRQFPNYSSELNVNALELEDSALYLCASTLDSWAGELFFGEGSRLTVL.

The rearrangement uses TRBV7-9 and TRBJ1-6; 10 bases line up with TRBD1. Losses at the gene ends were 5 bases for V and 8 bases for J; bases not matched to a gene: 12. The CDR3 is made up of 17 amino acids. Looked up from germline, CDR1 is SEHNR and CDR2 is FQNEAQ (reference sequence). CDR3 sequence reads: CASSAGQGMSIDSPLHF. The CDR3 nucleotides are TGTGCCAGCAGCGCGGGACAGGGGATGTCAATAGATTCACCCCTCCACTTT. The entire variable domain, with the rest obtained from reference TRBV7-9 and TRBJ1-6, is as follows: DTGVSQNPRHKITKRGQNVTFRCDPISEHNRLYWYRQTLGQGPEFLTYFQNEAQLEKSRLLSDRFSAERPKGSFSTLEIQRTEQGDSAMYLCASSAGQGMSIDSPLHFGNGTRLTVT.

A few counts support this clone. The chain combines TRBV2 with TRBJ1-1, with 11 bases that match TRBD1. This CDR3 comprises 13 residues. After removal of 7 bases from V and 5 bases from J, the junction contained 3 bases not matched to a gene. Germline-derived CDR1 and CDR2 are SNHLY and FYNNEI. CDR3 in amino acids: CASTGQGETEAFF. DNA for the CDR3: TGTGCCAGCACGGGACAGGGGGAAACTGAAGCTTTCTTT. The full variable domain, completed using reference TRBV2 and TRBJ1-1, is EPEVTQTPSHQVTQMGQEVILRCVPISNHLYFYWYRQILGQKVEFLVSFYNNEISEKSEIFDDQFSVERPDGSNFTLKIRSTKLEDSAMYFCASTGQGETEAFFGQGTRLTVV.

Only a few counts were recorded for this clone. The chain joins TRBV10-1 to TRBJ2-7; 13 nucleotides align to TRBD2. After removal of 6 bases from V and 3 bases from J, the junction contained 5 bases not matched to a gene. Germline V CDR1 and CDR2: WNHNN, SYGVQD (reference sequence). The CDR3 runs 15 residues. Written as DNA, the CDR3 is TGCGCCAGCAGCCGGACTAGCGGGGGCCTCTACGAGCAGTACTTC. Translation gives CASSRTSGGLYEQYF.

The CDR3 region is CASSLEWATYEQYF. Here the CDR3 DNA reads TGTGCCAGCAGCTTAGAGTGGGCCACCTACGAGCAGTACTTC. This rearrangement joins TRBV11-1 to TRBJ2-7; no definite D call. From germline, CDR1 is SGHAT and CDR2 FQDESV (reference sequence). The CDR3 is 14 amino acids. The germline V and J ends were trimmed by 1 base and 2 bases, with 9 bases remaining between them.

The genes are TRBV4-1 and TRBJ2-7; a possible D gene is TRBD2 (5 bases). The CDR3 contains 14 residues. The germline V and J ends were trimmed by 0 bases and 3 bases, with 9 bases remaining between them. The germline V gene encodes CDR1 MGHRA and CDR2 YSYEKL. CDR3 loop: CASSQDLRDYEQYF. The CDR3 DNA follows: TGCGCCAGCAGCCAAGATCTTCGGGACTACGAGCAGTACTTC.

This clone was observed a few times. V and J are TRBV5-1 and TRBJ2-7; TRBD2 aligns across 8 bases. The CDR3 has 16 residues. J lost 3 bases, V lost 0 bases, and 8 bases had no gene match. The germline gives CDR1 SGHRS, CDR2 YFSETQ. CDR3 coding DNA: TGCGCCAGCAGCTTGGTCTCGGGACTAGAAGACTACGAGCAGTACTTC. Translated, it gives CASSLVSGLEDYEQYF.

This clone showed up just a few times. The chain uses TRBV19 and TRBJ1-5; D not resolved. CDR3 size: 16 residues. The V end lost 4 bases, the J end lost 3 bases, and 16 bases lay between the germline ends. Germline lookup yields CDR1 LNHDA and CDR2 SQIVND (reference sequence). The chain's CDR3 is CASSRSGFGTNQPQHF. CDR3 coding DNA: TGTGCCAGTAGTAGGTCGGGGTTCGGCACCAATCAGCCCCAGCATTTT.

This clone was observed a handful of times. Compared with germline, one end of the junction differs, possibly owing to a read error. The rearrangement joins TRBV7-7 to TRBJ2-2; possible D gene TRBD2, 5 bases. Germline V gene data show CDR1 as SSHAT and CDR2 as FNYEAQ (reference sequence). The CDR3 runs to 15 residues. CDR3 loop: CASSSGLFNTGELFF. CDR3 bases: TGTGCTAGCAGCTCCGGACTGTTTAACACCGGGGAGCTGTTTTTT.

The V call is TRBV18, the J call TRBJ2-7, with D possibly TRBD1 on 5 matching bases. CDR1 is KGHSH, CDR2 LQKENI, per germline. V was trimmed by 1 base and J by 4 bases, leaving 23 bases between them. CDR3 length equals 18 residues. Written as DNA, the CDR3 is TGTGCCAGCTCACCACGGCTTGGTGGACAAACTCACCTTTACGAGCAGTACTTC. Translating it yields CASSPRLGGQTHLYEQYF.

The gene calls are TRBV10-3 and TRBJ1-1; D is ambiguous. The ends were cut back, 11 bases at V and 4 bases at J, with 2 bases in the middle. The CDR3 is 8 amino acids. Germline CDR1 and CDR2: ENHRY and SYGVKD. CDR3 in DNA: TGTGCCCTCACTGAAGCTTTCTTT. It is translated as CALTEAFF.

The CDR3 bases are TGTGCCAGCAGTTCTAGGCCTGTATGGCAGACAGGGGGACGGTATGGCTACACCTTC. Protein: CASSSRPVWQTGGRYGYTF. The chain links TRBV28 to TRBJ1-2; 9 nucleotides agree with TRBD1. V shed 4 bases, J shed 5 bases, and the junction held 20 bases outside the gene matches. The CDR3 totals 19 residues. CDR1 is MDHEN, CDR2 SYDVKM, per germline.

The chain couples TRBV29-1 to TRBJ2-3, with 8 bases fitting TRBD2. Germline-derived CDR1 and CDR2 are SQVTM and ANQGSEA. The CDR3 covers 13 residues. The trim removed 4 bases at V and 3 bases at J, leaving 3 bases unmatched. The CDR3 sequence: CSVVGGRTDTQYF. CDR3 DNA sequence: TGCAGCGTTGTTGGCGGGAGGACAGATACGCAGTATTTT.

The chain is built from TRBV5-6 and TRBJ2-2; D remains ambiguous. CDR1 SGHDT and CDR2 YYEEEE come from the germline V gene. The CDR3 sequence is 14 residues long. V lost 2 bases and J lost 4, with 9 bases in between. The CDR3 nucleotides are TGTGCCAGCAGCTTTTCGACTGGCACCGGGGAGCTGTTTTTT. It encodes CASSFSTGTGELFF.

The chain has TRBV6-5 and TRBJ2-7, with 12 bases aligning to TRBD2. Germline CDR1 MNHEY, CDR2 SVGAGI. Unmatched junction bases numbered 2, after V lost 6 bases and J lost 2 bases. CDR3 length equals 14 residues. CDR3 amino acids: CASRLAGGAYEQYF. The DNA for the CDR3 is TGTGCCAGCAGACTAGCGGGGGGAGCCTACGAGCAGTACTTC.

The chain combines TRBV28 with TRBJ2-7; 8 nucleotides line up with TRBD2. Germline V gives CDR1 MDHEN, CDR2 SYDVKM. The junction had 14 bases not matched to a gene; V was cut back by 6 bases and J by 4 bases. The CDR3 extends over 16 amino acids. CDR3 in amino acids: CASSPHGSGTQYEQYF. In nucleotides, the CDR3 is TGTGCCAGCAGCCCCCATGGTAGCGGGACACAGTACGAGCAGTACTTC.

J is TRBJ1-6 and V is TRBV9; D call uncertain. Between the trimmed V and J ends, which lost 0 bases and 0 bases, there was a span of 10 bases. CDR1 SGDLS and CDR2 YYNGEE come from the germline V gene. The CDR3 runs to 17 residues. CDR3 nucleotide sequence: TGTGCCAGCAGCGTAGGGCTGCGGAGCTCCTATAATTCACCCCTCCACTTT. It codes for CASSVGLRSSYNSPLHF.

CDR3 bases: TGTGCCAGCAGTTTATCGGGGGGTGGCAAACCCTACGAGCAGTACTTC. Translated: CASSLSGGGKPYEQYF. The J gene is TRBJ2-7, the V gene TRBV27, with a weak D call TRBD2 (6 bases). CDR1 and CDR2 from the germline V gene are MNHEY and SMNVEV (reference sequence). This CDR3 region has 16 residues. V lost 0 bases, J lost 2 bases, and 14 bases lay in between.

This chain joins TRBV4-3 and TRBJ2-7; D perhaps matches TRBD1 (6 bases). The CDR3 totals 15 residues. Germline V gives CDR1 LGHNA, CDR2 YSLEER. V lost 0 bases to trimming and J lost 7 bases, with 16 bases between them. The CDR3: CASSQEALQGREQYF. The CDR3 region has the DNA TGCGCCAGCAGCCAAGAAGCCCTACAGGGTCGAGAGCAGTACTTC.

This clone was seen only a few times. The CDR3 spells CASTPRVRGTGELFF. CDR3 nucleotide sequence: TGTGCCAGCACCCCTCGGGTACGGGGCACCGGGGAGCTGTTTTTT. The chain links TRBV6-5 to TRBJ2-2, with a possible D match to TRBD2 (5 bases). Per germline, CDR1 MNHEY and CDR2 SVGAGI. The CDR3 sequence is 15 residues long. Trimming left V 7 bases short and J 4 bases short, with 16 bases between.

This clone was detected a few times. The CDR3 bases are TGTGCCAGCAGCTTAGGGACTGGCACAGATACGCAGTATTTT. It yields the protein CASSLGTGTDTQYF. This sequence joins TRBV7-2 and TRBJ2-3; possible D gene TRBD2, 5 bases. The CDR3 has 14 residues. V lost 1 base to trimming and J lost 1 base, with 6 bases between them. Germline CDR1 and CDR2: SGHTA and FQGNSA.

The chain uses TRBV2 and TRBJ2-1; 11 bases line up with TRBD2. Germline V gene sequence: CDR1 SNHLY, CDR2 FYNNEI. The CDR3 sequence is 15 residues long. V was pared by 4 bases and J by 6 bases, with 5 bases of the junction left unmatched. CDR3 bases: TGTGCCAGCAGTGTACTAGCGGGAGAGCCCAATGAGCAGTTCTTC. Translation gives CASSVLAGEPNEQFF.

This rearrangement joins TRBV10-3 to TRBJ1-2, with D tentatively TRBD1 (6 bases). Germline V CDR1 and CDR2: ENHRY, SYGVKD. The CDR3 is 13 amino acids. V shed 2 bases and J shed 4 bases, with 8 bases lying between them. The chain's CDR3 is CAISEGRGYGYTF. CDR3 in DNA: TGTGCCATCAGTGAGGGCAGGGGCTATGGCTACACCTTC.

V gene TRBV5-1 combines with J gene TRBJ2-5; D ambiguous. Germline V gene lookup returns CDR1 SGHRS and CDR2 YFSETQ. This CDR3 region has 15 residues. V was shortened by 0 bases and J by 1 base, with 10 bases between the two germline ends. CDR3 sequence reads: CASSLARVFQETQYF. Written as DNA, the CDR3 is TGCGCCAGCAGCTTGGCTCGAGTGTTCCAAGAGACCCAGTACTTC.

This clone was counted only a few times. The rearrangement uses TRBV30 and TRBJ1-2; the match to TRBD1 covers 7 bases. The length of the CDR3 is 14 residues. Germline CDR1 and CDR2: GTSNPN and SVGIG (reference sequence). V was clipped by 2 bases and J by 8 bases; unmatched bases: 11. The CDR3 coding sequence is TGTGCCTGGAGTAAAGAGAGGGGGCTAGGCGGCTACACCTTC. It yields the protein CAWSKERGLGGYTF.

This clone turned up a few times. The chain carries TRBV9 and TRBJ2-5; TRBD2 matches 7 bases. The CDR3 is 15 residues long. The V segment lost 3 bases and the J segment 1 base; nucleotides outside the gene matches: 6. Germline CDR1 is SGDLS and CDR2 is YYNGEE. The CDR3 DNA sequence: TGTGCCAGCAGCGCCGGGGGGAGGGCCCAAGAGACCCAGTACTTC. It codes for CASSAGGRAQETQYF.

The chain has TRBV18 and TRBJ2-7; D might be TRBD1 (6 bases). CDR1 KGHSH and CDR2 LQKENI come from the germline V gene. Trimming removed 3 bases at V and 5 bases at J, with 17 bases between. The CDR3 is 15 amino acids. This CDR3 reads CASSPPGAVRDEQYF. Written as DNA, the CDR3 is TGTGCCAGCTCACCTCCAGGGGCCGTCCGGGACGAGCAGTACTTC. The full variable domain, rest sourced from reference TRBV18 and TRBJ2-7, is NAGVMQNPRHLVRRRGQEARLRCSPMKGHSHVYWYRQLPEEGLKFMVYLQKENIIDESGMPKERFSAEFPKEGPSILRIQQVVRGDSAAYFCASSPPGAVRDEQYFGPGTRLTVT.